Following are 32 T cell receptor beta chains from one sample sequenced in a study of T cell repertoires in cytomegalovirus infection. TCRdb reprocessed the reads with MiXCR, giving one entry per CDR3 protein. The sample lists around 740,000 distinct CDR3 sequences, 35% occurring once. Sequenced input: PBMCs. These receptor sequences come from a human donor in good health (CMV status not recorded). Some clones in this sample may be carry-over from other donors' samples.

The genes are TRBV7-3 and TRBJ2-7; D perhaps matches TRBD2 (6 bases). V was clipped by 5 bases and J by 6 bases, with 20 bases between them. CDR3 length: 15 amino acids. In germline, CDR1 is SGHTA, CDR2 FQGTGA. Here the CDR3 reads CASSPRTGVNLEQYF. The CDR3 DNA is TGTGCCAGCAGCCCCCGGACGGGGGTAAATCTCGAGCAGTACTTC.

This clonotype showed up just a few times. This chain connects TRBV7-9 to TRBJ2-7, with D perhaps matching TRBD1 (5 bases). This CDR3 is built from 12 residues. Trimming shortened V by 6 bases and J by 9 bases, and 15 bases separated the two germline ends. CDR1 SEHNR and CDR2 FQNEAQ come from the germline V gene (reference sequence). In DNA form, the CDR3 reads TGTGCCAGCAGTTCAGGGCTAGGGCGGCAGTACTTC. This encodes CASSSGLGRQYF. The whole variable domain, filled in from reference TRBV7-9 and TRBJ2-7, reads DTGVSQNPRHKITKRGQNVTFRCDPISEHNRLYWYRQTLGQGPEFLTYFQNEAQLEKSRLLSDRFSAERPKGSFSTLEIQRTEQGDSAMYLCASSSGLGRQYFGPGTRLTVT.

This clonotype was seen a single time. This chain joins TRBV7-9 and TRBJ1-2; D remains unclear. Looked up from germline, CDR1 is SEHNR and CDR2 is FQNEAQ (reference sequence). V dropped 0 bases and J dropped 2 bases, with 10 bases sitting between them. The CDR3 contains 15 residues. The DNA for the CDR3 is TGTGCCAGCAGCTTAGCTTTAGGCCTAAACTATGGCTACACCTTC. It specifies CASSLALGLNYGYTF.

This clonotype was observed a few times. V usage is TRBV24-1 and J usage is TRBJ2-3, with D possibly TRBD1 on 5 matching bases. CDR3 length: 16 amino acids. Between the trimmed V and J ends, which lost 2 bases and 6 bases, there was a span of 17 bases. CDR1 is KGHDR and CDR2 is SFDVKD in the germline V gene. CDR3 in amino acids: CATSDWAGSLGDTQYF. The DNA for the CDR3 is TGTGCCACCAGTGATTGGGCAGGGTCGCTCGGGGATACGCAGTATTTT.

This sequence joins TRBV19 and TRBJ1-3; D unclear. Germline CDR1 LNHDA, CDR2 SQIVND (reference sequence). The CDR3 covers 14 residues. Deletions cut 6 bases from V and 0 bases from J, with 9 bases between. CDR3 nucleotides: TGTGCCAGTAGGCCGGGGAGCTCTGGAAACACCATATATTTT. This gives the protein CASRPGSSGNTIYF.

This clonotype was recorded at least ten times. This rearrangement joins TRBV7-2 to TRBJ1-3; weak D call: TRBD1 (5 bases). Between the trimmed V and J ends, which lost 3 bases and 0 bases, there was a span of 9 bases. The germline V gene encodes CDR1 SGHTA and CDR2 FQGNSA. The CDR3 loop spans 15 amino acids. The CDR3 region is CASSFSGHSGNTIYF. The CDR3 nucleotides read TGTGCCAGCAGCTTCTCGGGGCACTCTGGAAACACCATATATTTT.

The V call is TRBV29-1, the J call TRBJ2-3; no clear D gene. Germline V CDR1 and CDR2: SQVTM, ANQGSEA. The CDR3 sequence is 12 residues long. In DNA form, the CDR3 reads TGCAGTGTGGACCGAGGCACAGATACGCAGTATTTT. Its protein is CSVDRGTDTQYF.

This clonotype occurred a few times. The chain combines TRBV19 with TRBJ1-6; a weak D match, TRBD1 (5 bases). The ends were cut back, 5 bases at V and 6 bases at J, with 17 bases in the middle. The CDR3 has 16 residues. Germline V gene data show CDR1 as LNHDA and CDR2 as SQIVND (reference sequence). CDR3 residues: CASSPPVGTLNSPLHF. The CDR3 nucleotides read TGTGCCAGTAGTCCCCCCGTGGGGACCCTTAATTCACCCCTCCACTTT.

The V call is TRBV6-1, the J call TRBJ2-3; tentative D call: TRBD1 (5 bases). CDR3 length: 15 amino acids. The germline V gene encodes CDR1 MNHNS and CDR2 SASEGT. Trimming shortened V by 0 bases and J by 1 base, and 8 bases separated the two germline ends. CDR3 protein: CASSEAHRRTDTQYF. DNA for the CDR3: TGTGCCAGCAGTGAAGCCCACAGGCGCACAGATACGCAGTATTTT.

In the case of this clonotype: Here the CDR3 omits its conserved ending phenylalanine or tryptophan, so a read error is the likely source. CDR3 region: CATRENSVGRETQYL. DNA for the CDR3: TGTGCCACCAGGGAAAACTCCGTCGGGAGGGAGACCCAGTACTTA. The J gene is TRBJ2-5, the V gene TRBV24-1; 7 nucleotides match TRBD2. Germline assignment: CDR1 KGHDR and CDR2 SFDVKD. The CDR3 loop spans 15 amino acids. V gave up 7 bases and J gave up 5 bases; unmatched junction bases: 12.

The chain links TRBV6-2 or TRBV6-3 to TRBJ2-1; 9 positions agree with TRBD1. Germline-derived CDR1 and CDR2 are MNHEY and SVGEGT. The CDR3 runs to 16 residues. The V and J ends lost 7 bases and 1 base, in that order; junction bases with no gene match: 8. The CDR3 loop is CASTSTGTGSYNEQFF. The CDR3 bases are TGTGCCAGCACCTCAACAGGGACAGGGTCCTACAATGAGCAGTTCTTC.

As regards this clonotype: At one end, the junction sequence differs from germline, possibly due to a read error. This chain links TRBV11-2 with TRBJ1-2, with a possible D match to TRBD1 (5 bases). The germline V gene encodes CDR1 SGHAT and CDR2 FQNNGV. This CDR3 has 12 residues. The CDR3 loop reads CASSLGVGRLYF. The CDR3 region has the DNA TGTGCCAGCAGCTTAGGTGTGGGACGGCTCTATTTC.

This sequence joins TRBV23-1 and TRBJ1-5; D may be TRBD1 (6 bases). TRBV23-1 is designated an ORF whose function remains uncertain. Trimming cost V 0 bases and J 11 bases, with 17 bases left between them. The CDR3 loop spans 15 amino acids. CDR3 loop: CASSQSCRRPGAQHF. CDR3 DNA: TGCGCCAGCAGTCAATCCTGTAGGAGGCCAGGGGCCCAGCATTTT.

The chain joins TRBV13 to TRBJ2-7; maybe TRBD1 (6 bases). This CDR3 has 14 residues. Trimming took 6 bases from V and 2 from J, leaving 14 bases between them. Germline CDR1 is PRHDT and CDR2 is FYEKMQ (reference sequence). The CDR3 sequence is CASSLPDRTYEQYF. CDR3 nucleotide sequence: TGTGCCAGCAGTCTACCCGACAGGACCTACGAGCAGTACTTC.

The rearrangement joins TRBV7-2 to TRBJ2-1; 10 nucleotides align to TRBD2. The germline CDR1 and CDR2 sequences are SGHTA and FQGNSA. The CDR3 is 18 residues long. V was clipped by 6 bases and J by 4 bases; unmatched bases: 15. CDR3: CASSWLGGAGGGYNEQFF. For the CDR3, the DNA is TGTGCCAGCAGTTGGCTGGGGGGAGCGGGAGGGGGGTACAATGAGCAGTTCTTC.

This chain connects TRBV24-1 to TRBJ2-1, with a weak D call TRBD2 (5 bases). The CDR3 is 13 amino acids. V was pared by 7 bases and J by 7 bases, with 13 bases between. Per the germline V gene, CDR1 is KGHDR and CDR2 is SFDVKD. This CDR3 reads CATRPDFSNEQFF. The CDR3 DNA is TGTGCCACCAGACCGGACTTCTCGAATGAGCAGTTCTTC.

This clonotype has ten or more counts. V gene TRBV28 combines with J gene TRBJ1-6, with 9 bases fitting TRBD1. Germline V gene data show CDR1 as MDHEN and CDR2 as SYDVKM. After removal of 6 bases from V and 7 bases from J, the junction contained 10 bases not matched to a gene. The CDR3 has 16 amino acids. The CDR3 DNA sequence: TGTGCCAGCAGCCTAACGACCGGGACAGGGAATTCACCCCTCCACTTT. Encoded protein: CASSLTTGTGNSPLHF.

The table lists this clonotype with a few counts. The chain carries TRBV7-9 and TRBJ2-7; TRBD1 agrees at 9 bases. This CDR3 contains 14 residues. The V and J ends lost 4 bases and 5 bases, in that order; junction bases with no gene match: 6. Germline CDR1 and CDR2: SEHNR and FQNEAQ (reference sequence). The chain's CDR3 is CASSWGQGVHEQYF. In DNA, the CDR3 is TGTGCCAGCAGCTGGGGACAGGGTGTCCACGAGCAGTACTTC.

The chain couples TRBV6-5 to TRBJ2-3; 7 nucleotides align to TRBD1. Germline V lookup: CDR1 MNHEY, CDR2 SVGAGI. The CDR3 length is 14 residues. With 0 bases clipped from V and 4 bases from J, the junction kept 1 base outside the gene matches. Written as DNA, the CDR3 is TGTGCCAGCAGTTACTCTCAGGGGGCAGATACGCAGTATTTT. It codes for CASSYSQGADTQYF.

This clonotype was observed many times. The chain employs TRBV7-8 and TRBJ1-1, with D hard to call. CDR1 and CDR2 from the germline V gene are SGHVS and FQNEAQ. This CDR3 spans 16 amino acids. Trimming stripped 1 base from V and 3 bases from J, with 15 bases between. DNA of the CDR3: TGTGCCAGCAGCTTAGAGTTAGGGAATGCCGACACTGAAGCTTTCTTT. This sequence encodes CASSLELGNADTEAFF.

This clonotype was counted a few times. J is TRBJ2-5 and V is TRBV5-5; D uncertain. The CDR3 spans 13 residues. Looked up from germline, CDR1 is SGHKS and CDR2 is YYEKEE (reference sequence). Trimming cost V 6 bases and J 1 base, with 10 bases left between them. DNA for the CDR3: TGTGCCAGCACCTACGGTGCCCAAGAGACCCAGTACTTC. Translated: CASTYGAQETQYF.

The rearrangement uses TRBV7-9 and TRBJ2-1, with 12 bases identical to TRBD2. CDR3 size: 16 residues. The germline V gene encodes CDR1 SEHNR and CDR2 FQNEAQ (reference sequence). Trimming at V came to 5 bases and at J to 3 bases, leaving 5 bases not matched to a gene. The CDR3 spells CASSRTSGTGYNEQFF. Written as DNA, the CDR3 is TGTGCCAGCAGCCGGACTAGCGGGACCGGCTACAATGAGCAGTTCTTC.

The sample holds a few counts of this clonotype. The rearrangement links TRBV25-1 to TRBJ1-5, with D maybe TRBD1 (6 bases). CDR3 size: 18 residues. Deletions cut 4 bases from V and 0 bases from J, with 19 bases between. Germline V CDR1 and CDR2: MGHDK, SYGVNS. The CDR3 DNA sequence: TGTGCCAGCAGTGCCTCGACAGGATTATTTGATAGCAATCAGCCCCAGCATTTT. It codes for CASSASTGLFDSNQPQHF.

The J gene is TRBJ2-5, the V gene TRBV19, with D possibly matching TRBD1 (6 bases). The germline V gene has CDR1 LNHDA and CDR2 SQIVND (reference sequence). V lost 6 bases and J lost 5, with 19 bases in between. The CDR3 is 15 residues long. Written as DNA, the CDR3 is TGTGCCAGTAGAAACAGGGTACAACCCGGGGAGACCCAGTACTTC. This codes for CASRNRVQPGETQYF.

CDR3 protein: CASAGADRNTIYF. CDR3 nucleotide sequence: TGTGCCAGCGCGGGGGCCGACCGAAACACCATATATTTT. The gene calls are TRBV7-8 and TRBJ1-3; D is perhaps TRBD1 (6 bases). Germline V gives CDR1 SGHVS, CDR2 FQNEAQ. V lost 8 bases to trimming and J lost 5 bases, with 13 bases between them. This CDR3 has 13 residues.

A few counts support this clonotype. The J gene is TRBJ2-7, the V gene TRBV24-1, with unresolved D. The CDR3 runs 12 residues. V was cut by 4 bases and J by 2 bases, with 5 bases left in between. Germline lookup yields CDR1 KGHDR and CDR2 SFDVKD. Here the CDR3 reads CATSDGPYEQYF. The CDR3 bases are TGTGCCACCAGTGACGGACCCTACGAGCAGTACTTC.

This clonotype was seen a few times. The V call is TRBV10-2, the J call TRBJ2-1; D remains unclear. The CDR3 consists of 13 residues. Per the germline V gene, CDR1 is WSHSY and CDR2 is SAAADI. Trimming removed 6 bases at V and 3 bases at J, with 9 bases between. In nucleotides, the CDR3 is TGCGCCAGCAGCTCCACTAACTACAATGAGCAGTTCTTC. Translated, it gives CASSSTNYNEQFF.

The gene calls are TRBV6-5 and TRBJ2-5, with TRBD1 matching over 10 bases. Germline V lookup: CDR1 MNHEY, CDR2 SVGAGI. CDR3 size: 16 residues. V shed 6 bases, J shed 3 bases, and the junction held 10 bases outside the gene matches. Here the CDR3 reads CASSHLRDRGEETQYF. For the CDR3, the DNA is TGTGCCAGCAGCCACCTCCGGGACAGGGGCGAAGAGACCCAGTACTTC.

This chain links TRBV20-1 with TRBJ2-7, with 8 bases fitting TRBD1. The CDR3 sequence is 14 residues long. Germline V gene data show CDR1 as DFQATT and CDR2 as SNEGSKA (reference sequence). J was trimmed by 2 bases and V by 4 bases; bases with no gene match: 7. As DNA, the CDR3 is TGCAGTGCTACTTTCGGACAGGGAACCTACGAGCAGTACTTC. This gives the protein CSATFGQGTYEQYF.

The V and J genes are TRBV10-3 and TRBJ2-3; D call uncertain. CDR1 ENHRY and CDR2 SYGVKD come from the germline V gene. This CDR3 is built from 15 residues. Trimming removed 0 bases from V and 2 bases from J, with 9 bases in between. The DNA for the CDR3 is TGTGCCATCAGTGAGTCTAGTTTACCCACAGATACGCAGTATTTT. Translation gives CAISESSLPTDTQYF.

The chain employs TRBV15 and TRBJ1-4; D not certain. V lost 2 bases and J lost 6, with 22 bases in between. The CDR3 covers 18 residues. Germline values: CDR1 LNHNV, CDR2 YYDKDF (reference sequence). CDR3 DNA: TGTGCCACCAGCAGATCCCTTCCGACCGGGTCTGGCGATGAAAAACTGTTTTTT. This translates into CATSRSLPTGSGDEKLFF.

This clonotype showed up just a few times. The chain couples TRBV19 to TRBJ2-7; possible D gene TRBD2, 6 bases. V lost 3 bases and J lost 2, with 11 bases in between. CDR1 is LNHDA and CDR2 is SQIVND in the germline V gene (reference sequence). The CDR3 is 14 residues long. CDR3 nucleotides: TGTGCCAGTAGTATCGGCGGGAACACCTACGAGCAGTACTTC. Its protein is CASSIGGNTYEQYF.